This T cell receptor beta chain was captured by sequencing in a study of T cell responses to AZD1222 COVID-19 vaccine. Study-level points and caveats: The study reported that nearly half of spike-specific TCRs target unmutated variant regions.

TCRdb's table, derived via immunoSEQ multiplex PCR, lists solely in-frame clones and lacks some. The sample includes 150,000 to 200,000 clones, approximately 92% of them seen just once. To note about this clone: Its antigen is as yet unknown.

Germline assignment: CDR1 MNHEY and CDR2 SVGAGI. The length of the CDR3 is 13 residues. V lost 4 bases and J lost 5, with 9 bases in between. The clonotype originates from an adult in good health. V gene TRBV6-5 combines with J gene TRBJ1-5; D ambiguous. The starting material was peripheral blood, obtained on day 0 of AZD1222 vaccination. CDR3 in amino acids: CASSSHSDQPQHF. The CDR3 coding sequence is TGTGCCAGCAGTTCCCACAGTGATCAGCCCCAGCATTTT.